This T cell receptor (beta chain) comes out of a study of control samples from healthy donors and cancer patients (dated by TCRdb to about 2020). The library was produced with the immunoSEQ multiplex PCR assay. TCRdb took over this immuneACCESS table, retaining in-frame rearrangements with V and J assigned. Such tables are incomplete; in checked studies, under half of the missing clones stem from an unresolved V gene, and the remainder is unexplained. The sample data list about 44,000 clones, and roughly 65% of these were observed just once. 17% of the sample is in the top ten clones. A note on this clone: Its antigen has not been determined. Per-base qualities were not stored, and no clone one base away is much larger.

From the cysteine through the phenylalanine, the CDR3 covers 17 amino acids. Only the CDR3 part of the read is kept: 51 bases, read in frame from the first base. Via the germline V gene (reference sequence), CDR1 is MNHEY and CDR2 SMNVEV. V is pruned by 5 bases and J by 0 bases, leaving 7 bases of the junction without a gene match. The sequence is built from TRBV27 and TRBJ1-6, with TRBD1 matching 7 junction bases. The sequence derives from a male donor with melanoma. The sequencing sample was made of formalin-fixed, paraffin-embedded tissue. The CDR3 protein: CASSLGQSRSYNSPLHF. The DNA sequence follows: TGTGCCAGCAGTCTGGGACAGTCCCGCTCCTATAATTCACCCCTCCACTTT.